A selection of T cell receptor beta chains follows, all from one sample in a study of CD4+ T cells in melanoma. The table came from immunoSEQ multiplex PCR; TCRdb's copy has only in-frame clones and leaves some out. This table holds about 15,000 clones, over 80% found once. The sequencing sample was made of cells from a culture (not recorded whether cultured in vitro). The receptors were gathered from a human donor with melanoma. Each CDR3 is given with its conserved first and last residue. The order of the fields is V gene, J gene, D gene, clone size, CDR3 protein, CDR3 DNA. D genes are given only for firm matches. The listing skips clone size in some rows; elsewhere it reads once, few, many or a size class.

TRBV6-1	TRBJ1-1	NA	NA	CASSEVPRGAEAFF	TGTGCCAGCAGTGAAGTCCCTAGAGGGGCTGAAGCTTTCTTT
TRBV30	TRBJ2-5	NA	NA	CAWTRNGGQETQYF	TGTGCCTGGACCCGTAATGGCGGTCAAGAGACCCAGTACTTC
TRBV4-1	TRBJ2-3	NA	NA	CASSLLGGDTQYF	TGCGCCAGCAGCCTGCTAGGGGGAGATACGCAGTATTTT
TRBV10-3	TRBJ1-2	NA	NA	CASQQTSNYGYTF	TGTGCCAGCCAACAGACTTCTAACTATGGCTACACCTTC
TRBV18	TRBJ1-2	NA	few	CASSPPRTVYGYTF	TGTGCCAGCTCACCACCCCGGACAGTCTATGGCTACACCTTC
TRBV6-1	TRBJ1-2	NA	once	CASSRGALVLGYTF	TGTGCCAGCAGCCGAGGGGCGCTTGTTTTGGGCTACACCTTC
TRBV7-2	TRBJ2-2	NA	NA	CASSSRTVFVGELFF	TGTGCCAGCAGCTCTCGGACAGTTTTTGTCGGGGAGCTGTTTTTT
TRBV5-1	TRBJ2-5	TRBD1	NA	CASSRGTVQETQYF	TGCGCCAGCAGCCGAGGGACAGTCCAAGAGACCCAGTACTTC
TRBV10-3	TRBJ1-1	NA	NA	CAISGVVGTEAFF	TGTGCCATCAGTGGGGTCGTAGGCACTGAAGCTTTCTTT
TRBV4-1	TRBJ2-7	TRBD2	once	CASSHRGSGEAVYEQYF	TGCGCCAGCAGCCATCGGGGTAGCGGGGAAGCGGTCTACGAGCAGTACTTC
TRBV19	TRBJ1-5	NA	few	CASTQTGRDHQPQHF	TGTGCCAGTACTCAAACGGGCAGGGACCATCAGCCCCAGCATTTT
TRBV11-2	TRBJ1-1	NA	NA	CASSLNGVTEAFF	TGTGCCAGCAGCTTGAACGGGGTAACTGAAGCTTTCTTT
TRBV18	TRBJ1-1	NA	NA	CASSPGASGEAFF	TGTGCCAGCTCACCGGGGGCATCAGGTGAAGCTTTCTTT
TRBV27	TRBJ2-2	NA	NA	CASSLDLYTGELFF	TGTGCCAGCAGTTTAGACCTTTACACCGGGGAGCTGTTTTTT
TRBV11-2	TRBJ1-6	NA	few	CASSRQQGTENSPLHF	TGTGCCAGCAGCCGCCAACAGGGTACGGAGAATTCACCCCTCCACTTT
TRBV7-6	TRBJ2-2	TRBD2	NA	CASTRSGGLNTGELFF	TGTGCCAGCACCCGTAGCGGGGGGCTAAACACCGGGGAGCTGTTTTTT
TRBV15	TRBJ1-2	TRBD1	once	CATSRPTGNYGYTF	TGTGCCACCAGCAGGCCGACAGGGAACTATGGCTACACCTTC
TRBV6-5	TRBJ2-5	TRBD1	NA	CASSYGDRGHETQYF	TGTGCCAGCAGTTACGGGGACAGGGGGCATGAGACCCAGTACTTC
TRBV14	TRBJ2-1	NA	NA	CASSGGLSWFF	TGTGCCAGCAGCGGGGGCCTGTCGTGGTTCTTC
TRBV4-1	TRBJ2-3	NA	NA	CASSQVRTRIHRAGSSGTQYF	TGCGCCAGCAGCCAAGTCAGGACTAGAATACACAGGGCCGGCTCGTCGGGTACGCAGTATTTT
TRBV28	TRBJ2-3	NA	NA	CASSGLRGRGTDTQYF	TGTGCCAGCAGTGGCCTCCGGGGGCGGGGCACAGATACGCAGTATTTT
TRBV19	TRBJ2-1	NA	once	CASYTAEDNEQFF	TGTGCCAGTTATACCGCTGAGGACAATGAGCAGTTCTTC
TRBV2	TRBJ2-2	NA	NA	CASSFAVTGELFF	TGTGCCAGCAGTTTCGCCGTCACCGGGGAGCTGTTTTTT
TRBV10-3	TRBJ1-5	TRBD1	NA	CAISERGTGGGEAQHF	TGTGCCATCAGTGAGCGGGGGACAGGTGGGGGAGAGGCCCAGCATTTT
TRBV4-2	TRBJ2-2	NA	NA	CASRGPRYTGELFF	TGTGCCAGCAGGGGCCCTCGCTACACCGGGGAGCTGTTTTTT
TRBV7-8	TRBJ2-3	TRBD2	NA	CASSAGGPDTQYF	TGTGCCAGCAGCGCGGGGGGGCCTGATACGCAGTATTTT
TRBV19	TRBJ2-3	NA	NA	CASTITGLTDTQYF	TGTGCCAGTACTATTACGGGTTTAACAGATACGCAGTATTTT
TRBV5-4	TRBJ2-5	TRBD2	few	CASSLGLAGGLQETQYF	TGTGCCAGCAGCTTGGGGCTAGCGGGGGGCCTCCAAGAGACCCAGTACTTC
TRBV5-1	TRBJ1-6	NA	few	CASSPGGAQSSYNSPLHF	TGCGCCAGCAGCCCGGGAGGGGCTCAGAGCTCCTATAATTCACCCCTCCACTTT
TRBV5-1	TRBJ1-4	NA	NA	CASSLEGPYNEKLFF	TGCGCCAGCAGCTTGGAGGGACCCTATAATGAAAAACTGTTTTTT
TRBV7-3	TRBJ2-2	NA	few	CASSLLGQSNTGELFF	TGTGCCAGCAGCTTACTAGGACAGTCGAACACCGGGGAGCTGTTTTTT
TRBV6-1	TRBJ2-7	NA	NA	CASIAREAAFYEQYF	TGTGCCAGCATCGCGAGGGAGGCCGCTTTCTACGAGCAGTACTTC
TRBV30	TRBJ2-1	TRBD2	NA	CASRRGLAYFGEQFF	TGTGCCTCTCGTCGGGGACTAGCGTATTTTGGGGAGCAGTTCTTC
TRBV4-1	TRBJ2-5	NA	NA	CASSRGSRETQYF	TGCGCCAGCAGCCGAGGGTCCCGAGAGACCCAGTACTTC
TRBV4-1	TRBJ1-6	NA	NA	CASSQVRVSGGLRHNSPLHF	TGCGCCAGCAGCCAAGTTCGTGTATCCGGAGGTTTAAGGCATAATTCACCCCTCCACTTT
TRBV7-9	TRBJ1-2	NA	once	CASSLELLRYTF	TGTGCCAGCAGCTTAGAGCTGTTACGCTACACCTTC
TRBV30	TRBJ1-5	NA	NA	CAWSRGNSNQPQHF	TGTGCCTGGAGTAGGGGAAATAGCAATCAGCCCCAGCATTTT
TRBV5-4	TRBJ2-7	NA	NA	CASSFIGSYEQYF	TGTGCCAGCAGCTTCATAGGAAGCTACGAGCAGTACTTC
TRBV30	TRBJ1-2	TRBD1	NA	CAWAPDRVIHGYTF	TGTGCCTGGGCCCCGGACAGGGTGATCCATGGCTACACCTTC
TRBV19	TRBJ1-1	NA	NA	CASSRRSGLDAEAFF	TGTGCCAGTAGTAGACGCTCAGGCCTGGATGCTGAAGCTTTCTTT
TRBV5-5	TRBJ1-2	NA	NA	CASSTEQARTHGYTF	TGTGCCAGCAGTACGGAACAGGCTAGGACTCATGGCTACACCTTC
TRBV5-1	TRBJ1-6	NA	NA	CASSGTASSYNSPLHF	TGCGCCAGCAGCGGGACCGCTAGCTCCTATAATTCACCCCTCCACTTT
TRBV30	TRBJ2-7	TRBD1	NA	CAWSTYRGQQYEQYF	TGTGCCTGGAGTACCTACAGGGGGCAACAATACGAGCAGTACTTC
TRBV5-5	TRBJ1-2	TRBD1	NA	CASSLADLEGQTYTF	TGTGCCAGCAGCTTGGCCGACTTGGAGGGACAGACCTACACCTTC
TRBV6-1	TRBJ2-3	TRBD1	NA	CASSTRTGTDTQYF	TGTGCCAGCAGTACCCGGACAGGGACAGATACGCAGTATTTT
TRBV4-1	TRBJ1-1	NA	few	CASSRRENTEAFF	TGCGCCAGCAGCCGACGGGAGAACACTGAAGCTTTCTTT
TRBV5-1	TRBJ2-7	NA	NA	CASSFDGSYEQYF	TGCGCCAGCAGCTTTGACGGCTCCTACGAGCAGTACTTC